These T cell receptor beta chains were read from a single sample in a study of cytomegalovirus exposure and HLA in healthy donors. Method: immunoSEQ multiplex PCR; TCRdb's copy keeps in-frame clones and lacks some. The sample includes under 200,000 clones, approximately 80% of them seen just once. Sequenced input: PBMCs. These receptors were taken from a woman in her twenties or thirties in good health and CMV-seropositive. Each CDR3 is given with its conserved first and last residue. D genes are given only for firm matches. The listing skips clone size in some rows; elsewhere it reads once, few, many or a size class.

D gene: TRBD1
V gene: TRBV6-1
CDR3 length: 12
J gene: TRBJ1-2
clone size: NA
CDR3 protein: CASRVNRGGYTF
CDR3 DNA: TGTGCCAGCAGAGTTAACAGGGGTGGCTACACCTTC

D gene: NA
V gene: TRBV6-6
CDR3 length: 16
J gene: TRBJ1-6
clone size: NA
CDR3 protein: CASSSIYRGYNSPLHF
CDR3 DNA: TGTGCCAGCAGTTCTATTTATCGGGGCTATAATTCACCCCTCCACTTT

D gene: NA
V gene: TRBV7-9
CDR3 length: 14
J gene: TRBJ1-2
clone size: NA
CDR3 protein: CASSLMGGTYGYTF
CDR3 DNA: TGTGCCAGCAGCTTAATGGGGGGGACCTATGGCTACACCTTC

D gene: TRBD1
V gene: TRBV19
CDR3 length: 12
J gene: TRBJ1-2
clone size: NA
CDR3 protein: CASSDRGFGYTF
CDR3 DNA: TGTGCCAGTTCCGACAGGGGATTTGGCTACACCTTC

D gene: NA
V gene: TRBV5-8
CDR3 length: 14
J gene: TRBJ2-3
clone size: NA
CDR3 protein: CASSLGAELNTQYF
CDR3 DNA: TGTGCCAGCAGCTTGGGAGCGGAACTTAATACGCAGTATTTT

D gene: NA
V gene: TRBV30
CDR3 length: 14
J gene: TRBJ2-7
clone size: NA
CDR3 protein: CAWTRGGGSYEQYF
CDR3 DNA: TGTGCCTGGACCCGGGGAGGGGGGAGCTACGAGCAGTACTTC

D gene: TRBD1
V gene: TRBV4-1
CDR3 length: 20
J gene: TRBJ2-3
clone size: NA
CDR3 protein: CASSLLGQGLGGSLTDTQYF
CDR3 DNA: TGCGCCAGCAGCTTGTTGGGACAGGGACTCGGGGGTTCTCTCACAGATACGCAGTATTTT

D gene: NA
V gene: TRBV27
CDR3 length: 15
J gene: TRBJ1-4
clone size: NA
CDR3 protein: CASSLSGREGEKLFF
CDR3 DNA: TGTGCCAGCAGTTTATCGGGCAGGGAGGGCGAAAAACTGTTTTTT

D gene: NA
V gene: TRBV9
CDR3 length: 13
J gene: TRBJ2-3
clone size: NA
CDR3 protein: CASSVGAKDTQYF
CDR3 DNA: TGTGCCAGCAGCGTAGGGGCAAAAGATACGCAGTATTTT

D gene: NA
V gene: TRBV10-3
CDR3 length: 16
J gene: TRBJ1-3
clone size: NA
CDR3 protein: CAISEITGGSGNTIYF
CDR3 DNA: TGTGCCATCAGTGAGATCACGGGGGGATCTGGAAACACCATATATTTT

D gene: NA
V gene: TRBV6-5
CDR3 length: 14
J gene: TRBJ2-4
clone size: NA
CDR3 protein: CASMKSLTKNIQYF
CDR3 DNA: TGTGCCAGCATGAAGTCACTGACCAAAAACATTCAGTACTTC

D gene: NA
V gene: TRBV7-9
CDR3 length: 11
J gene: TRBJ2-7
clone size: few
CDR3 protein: CASSWPGEQYF
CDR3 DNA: TGTGCCAGCAGCTGGCCGGGGGAGCAGTACTTC

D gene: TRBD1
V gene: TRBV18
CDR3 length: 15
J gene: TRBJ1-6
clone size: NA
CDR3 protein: CASSLPGQSNSPLHF
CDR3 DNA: TGTGCCAGCTCCCTTCCGGGACAGTCCAATTCACCCCTCCACTTT

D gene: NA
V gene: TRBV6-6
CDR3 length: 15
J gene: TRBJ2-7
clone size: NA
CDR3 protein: CASSYSWESSYEQYF
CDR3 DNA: TGTGCCAGCAGTTACTCTTGGGAGAGCTCCTACGAGCAGTACTTC

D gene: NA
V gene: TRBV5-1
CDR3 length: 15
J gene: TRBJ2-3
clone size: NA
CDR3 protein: CASSLSGLGTDTQYF
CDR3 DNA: TGCGCCAGCAGCTTATCGGGACTGGGCACAGATACGCAGTATTTT

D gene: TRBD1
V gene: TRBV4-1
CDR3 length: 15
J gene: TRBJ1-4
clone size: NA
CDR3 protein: CASSQFGRGNEKLFF
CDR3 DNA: TGCGCCAGCAGCCAATTCGGCAGGGGGAATGAAAAACTGTTTTTT

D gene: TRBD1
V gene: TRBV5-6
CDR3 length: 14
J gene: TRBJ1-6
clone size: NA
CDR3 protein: CASSPGTGGSPLHF
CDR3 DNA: TGTGCCAGCAGTCCCGGGACAGGGGGTTCACCCCTCCACTTT

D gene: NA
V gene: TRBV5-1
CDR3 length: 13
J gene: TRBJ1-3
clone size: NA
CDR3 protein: CASSLGQQNTIYF
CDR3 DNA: TGCGCCAGCAGCCTTGGACAGCAGAACACCATATATTTT

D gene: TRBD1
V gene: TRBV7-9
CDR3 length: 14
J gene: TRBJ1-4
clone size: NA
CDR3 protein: CASSLDRDDEKLFF
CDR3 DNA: TGTGCCAGCAGCTTGGACAGGGACGATGAAAAACTGTTTTTT

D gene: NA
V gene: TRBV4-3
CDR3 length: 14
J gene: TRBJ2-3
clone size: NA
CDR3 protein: CASSLGGGADTQYF
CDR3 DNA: TGCGCCAGCAGCCTTGGAGGGGGGGCAGATACGCAGTATTTT

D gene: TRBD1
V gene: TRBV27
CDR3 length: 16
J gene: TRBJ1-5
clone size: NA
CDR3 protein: CASSFGQGVGNQPQHF
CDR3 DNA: TGTGCCAGCAGTTTCGGGCAGGGGGTAGGGAATCAGCCCCAGCATTTT

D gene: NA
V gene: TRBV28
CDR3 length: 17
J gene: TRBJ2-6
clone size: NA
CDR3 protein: CASSLMARISGANVLTF
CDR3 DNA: TGTGCCAGCAGTTTAATGGCAAGAATCTCTGGGGCCAACGTCCTGACTTTC

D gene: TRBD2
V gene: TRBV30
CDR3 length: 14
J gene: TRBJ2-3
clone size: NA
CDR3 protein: CAWTVAGGTDTQYF
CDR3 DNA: TGTGCCTGGACCGTAGCGGGGGGCACAGATACGCAGTATTTT

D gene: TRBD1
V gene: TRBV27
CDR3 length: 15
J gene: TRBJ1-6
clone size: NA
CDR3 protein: CASSDPGTGYSPLHF
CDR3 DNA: TGTGCCAGCAGTGATCCCGGGACAGGGTATTCACCCCTCCACTTT

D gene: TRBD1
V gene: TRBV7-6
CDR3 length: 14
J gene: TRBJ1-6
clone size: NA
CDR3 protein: CASSSDRGLTPLHF
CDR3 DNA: TGTGCCAGCAGTTCGGACAGGGGGTTAACTCCCCTCCACTTT

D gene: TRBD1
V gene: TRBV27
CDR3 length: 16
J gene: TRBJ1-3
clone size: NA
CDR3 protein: CASSPRRGLGGNTIYF
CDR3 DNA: TGTGCCAGCAGTCCCCGCAGGGGGCTAGGGGGAAACACCATATATTTT

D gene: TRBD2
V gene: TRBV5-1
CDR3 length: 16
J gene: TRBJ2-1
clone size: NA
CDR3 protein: CASSSSGASSYNEQFF
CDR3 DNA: TGCGCCAGCAGCTCTAGCGGGGCAAGCTCCTACAATGAGCAGTTCTTC

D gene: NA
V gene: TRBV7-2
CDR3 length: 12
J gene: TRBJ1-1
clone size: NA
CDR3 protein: CASSLGRAEAFF
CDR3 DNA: TGTGCCAGCAGCCTAGGGAGGGCTGAAGCTTTCTTT

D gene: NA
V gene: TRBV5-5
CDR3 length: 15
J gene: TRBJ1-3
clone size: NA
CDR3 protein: CASSFGAASGNTIYF
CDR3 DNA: TGTGCCAGCAGCTTTGGGGCAGCCTCTGGAAACACCATATATTTT

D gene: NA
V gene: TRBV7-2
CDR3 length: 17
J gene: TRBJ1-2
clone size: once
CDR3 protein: CASSLLVLLLSNYGYTF
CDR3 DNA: TGTGCCAGCAGCTTACTAGTACTTCTACTCTCTAACTATGGCTACACCTTC

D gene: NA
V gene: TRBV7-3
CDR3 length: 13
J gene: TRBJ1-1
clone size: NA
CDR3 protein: CASSSQYGTEAFF
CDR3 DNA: TGTGCCAGCAGCTCCCAGTACGGGACTGAAGCTTTCTTT

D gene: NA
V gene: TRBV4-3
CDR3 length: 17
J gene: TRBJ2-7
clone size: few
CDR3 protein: CASSQDLGMAGTYEQYF
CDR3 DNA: TGCGCCAGCAGCCAAGATCTGGGCATGGCAGGGACCTACGAGCAGTACTTC

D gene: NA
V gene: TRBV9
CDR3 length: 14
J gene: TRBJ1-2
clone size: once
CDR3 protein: CASSVDSGNYGYTF
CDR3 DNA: TGTGCCAGCAGCGTAGATTCAGGGAACTATGGCTACACCTTC

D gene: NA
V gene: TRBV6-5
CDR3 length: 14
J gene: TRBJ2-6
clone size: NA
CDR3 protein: CASSYISGANVLTF
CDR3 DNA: TGTGCCAGCAGTTATATCTCTGGGGCCAACGTCCTGACTTTC

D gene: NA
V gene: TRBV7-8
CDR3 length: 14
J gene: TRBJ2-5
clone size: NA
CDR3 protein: CASSLEQPQETQYF
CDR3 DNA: TGTGCCAGCAGCTTAGAACAGCCCCAAGAGACCCAGTACTTC

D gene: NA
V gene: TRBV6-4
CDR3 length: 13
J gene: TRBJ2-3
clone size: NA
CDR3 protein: CASSQGPTDTQYF
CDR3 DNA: TGTGCCAGCAGCCAGGGGCCCACAGATACGCAGTATTTT

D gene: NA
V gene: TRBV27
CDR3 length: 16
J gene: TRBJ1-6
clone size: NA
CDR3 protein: CASSFARGSYNSPLHF
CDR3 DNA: TGTGCCAGCAGTTTCGCCAGGGGCTCCTATAATTCACCCCTCCACTTT

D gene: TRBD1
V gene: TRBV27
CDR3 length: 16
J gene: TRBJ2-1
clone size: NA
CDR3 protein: CASSLKGAGSYNEQFF
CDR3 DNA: TGTGCCAGCAGTTTAAAGGGGGCTGGATCCTACAATGAGCAGTTCTTC

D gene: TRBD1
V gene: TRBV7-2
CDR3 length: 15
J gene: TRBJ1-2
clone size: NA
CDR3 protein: CASSLVPGQGYGYTF
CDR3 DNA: TGTGCCAGCAGCTTAGTTCCTGGACAGGGATATGGCTACACCTTC

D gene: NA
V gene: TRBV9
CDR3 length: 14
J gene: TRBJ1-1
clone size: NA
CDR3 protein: CASSVLGVATEAFF
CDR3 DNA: TGTGCCAGCAGCGTATTAGGAGTAGCGACTGAAGCTTTCTTT

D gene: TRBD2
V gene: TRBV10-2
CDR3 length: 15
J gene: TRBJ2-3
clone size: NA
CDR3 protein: CASRWGTSGGPAQYF
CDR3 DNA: TGCGCCAGCAGGTGGGGGACTAGCGGGGGGCCGGCGCAGTATTTT

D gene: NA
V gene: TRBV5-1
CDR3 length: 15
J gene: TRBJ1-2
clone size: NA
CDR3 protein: CASSPRTPKGDGYTF
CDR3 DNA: TGCGCCAGCAGCCCTCGGACGCCAAAGGGGGATGGCTACACCTTC

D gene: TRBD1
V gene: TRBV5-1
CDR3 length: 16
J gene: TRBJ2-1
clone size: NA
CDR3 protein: CASSPGTGGSYNEQFF
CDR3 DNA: TGCGCCAGCAGCCCTGGGACAGGGGGCTCCTACAATGAGCAGTTCTTC

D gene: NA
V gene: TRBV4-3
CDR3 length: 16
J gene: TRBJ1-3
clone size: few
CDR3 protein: CASSPQPQISGNTIYF
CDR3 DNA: TGCGCCAGCAGCCCCCAACCACAGATCTCTGGAAACACCATATATTTT

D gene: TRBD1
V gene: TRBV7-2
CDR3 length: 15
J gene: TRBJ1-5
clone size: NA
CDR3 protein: CASSTGGTGGQPQHF
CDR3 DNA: TGTGCCAGCAGCACCGGAGGAACAGGGGGTCAGCCCCAGCATTTT

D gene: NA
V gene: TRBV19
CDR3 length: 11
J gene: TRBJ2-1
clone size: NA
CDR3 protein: CASNKRNEQFF
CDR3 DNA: TGTGCCAGTAATAAGCGGAATGAGCAGTTCTTC

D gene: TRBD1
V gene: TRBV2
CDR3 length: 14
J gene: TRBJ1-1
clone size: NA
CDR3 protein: CASSESTGSAEAFF
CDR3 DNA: TGTGCCAGCAGTGAATCGACAGGGTCGGCTGAAGCTTTCTTT

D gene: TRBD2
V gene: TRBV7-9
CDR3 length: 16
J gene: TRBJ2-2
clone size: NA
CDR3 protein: CASSPHSGGLAGELFF
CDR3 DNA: TGTGCCAGCAGCCCCCATAGCGGGGGCCTGGCCGGGGAGCTGTTTTTT

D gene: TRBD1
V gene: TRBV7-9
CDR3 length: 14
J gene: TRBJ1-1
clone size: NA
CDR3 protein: CASSATGGYTEAFF
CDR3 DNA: TGTGCCAGCAGCGCAACAGGGGGCTACACTGAAGCTTTCTTT

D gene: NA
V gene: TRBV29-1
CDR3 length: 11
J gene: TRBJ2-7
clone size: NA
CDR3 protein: CSVFSGAEQYF
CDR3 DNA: TGCAGCGTTTTTTCAGGGGCCGAGCAGTACTTC

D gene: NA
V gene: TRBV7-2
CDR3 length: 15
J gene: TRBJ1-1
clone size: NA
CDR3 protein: CASSPLILTDTEAFF
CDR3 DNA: TGTGCCAGCAGCCCGTTGATACTCACGGACACTGAAGCTTTCTTT

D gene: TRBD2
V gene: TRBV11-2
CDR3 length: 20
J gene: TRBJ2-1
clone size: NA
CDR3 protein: CASSLESPPGLAGGPGEQFF
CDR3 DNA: TGTGCCAGCAGCTTAGAGTCCCCCCCCGGACTAGCGGGGGGGCCCGGTGAGCAGTTCTTC

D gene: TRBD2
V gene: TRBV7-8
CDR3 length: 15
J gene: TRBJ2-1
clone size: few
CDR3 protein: CASSGRGGAYNEQFF
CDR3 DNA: TGTGCCAGCAGCGGTCGCGGGGGGGCCTACAATGAGCAGTTCTTC